This T cell receptor (beta chain) was identified in a study of cytomegalovirus exposure and HLA in healthy donors. The wider study: The use of the same platform for the 90 to 150 validation repertoires and the approximately 730 first-cohort repertoires was reported by a later analysis. The study's findings and limits: Reported results showed that the classifier diagnosed cytomegalovirus status with high specificity and sensitivity.

A remark on this clone: Antigen: not known.

TCRdb keeps only in-frame clones here, not all; method: immunoSEQ multiplex PCR. The sample includes over 200,000 clones, around nine tenths of them seen just once. Sequences were obtained from PBMCs. This sequence was found in a woman younger than 35 in good health and CMV-seronegative.

CDR3 residues: CASSFARNTGELFF. CDR3 DNA sequence: TGTGCCAGCAGTTTTGCTAGAAACACCGGGGAGCTGTTTTTT. V usage is TRBV27 and J usage is TRBJ2-2, with D unclear. This CDR3 comprises 14 residues. Looked up from germline, CDR1 is MNHEY and CDR2 is SMNVEV (reference sequence). V lost 3 bases and J lost 2, with 7 bases in between.